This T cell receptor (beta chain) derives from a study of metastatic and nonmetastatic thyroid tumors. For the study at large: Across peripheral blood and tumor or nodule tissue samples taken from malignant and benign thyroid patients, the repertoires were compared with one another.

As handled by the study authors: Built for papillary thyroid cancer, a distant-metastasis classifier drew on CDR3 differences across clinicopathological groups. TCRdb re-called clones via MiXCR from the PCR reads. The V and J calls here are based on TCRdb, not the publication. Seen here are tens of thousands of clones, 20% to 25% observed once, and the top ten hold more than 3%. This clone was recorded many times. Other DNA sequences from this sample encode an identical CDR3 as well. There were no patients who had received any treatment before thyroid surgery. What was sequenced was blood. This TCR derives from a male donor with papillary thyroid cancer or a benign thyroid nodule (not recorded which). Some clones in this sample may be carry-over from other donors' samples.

The CDR3 reads CASSPGRSTDTQYF. In nucleotides, the CDR3 is TGTGCCAGCTCACCGGGACGTAGCACAGATACGCAGTATTTT. The chain combines TRBV18 with TRBJ2-3, with D perhaps TRBD1 or TRBD2 (5 bases each). The CDR3 runs 14 residues. The V end lost 3 bases, the J end lost 0 bases, and 7 bases lay between the germline ends. Germline loops: CDR1 KGHSH, CDR2 LQKENI. The variable domain in full, completed from reference TRBV18 and TRBJ2-3, reads NAGVMQNPRHLVRRRGQEARLRCSPMKGHSHVYWYRQLPEEGLKFMVYLQKENIIDESGMPKERFSAEFPKEGPSILRIQQVVRGDSAAYFCASSPGRSTDTQYFGPGTRLTVL.